One and the same sample provided the 21 T cell receptor beta chains below, sequenced in a study of T cells expressing NK-cell markers (dated by TCRdb to the early 2020s). Preparation of the library involved 5' RACE. Sequenced using an Illumina HiSeq 2000. TCRdb reprocessed the reads, so every CDR3 protein sequence counts as one entry and DNA is not shown. This sample's listing comprises 500,000 to 600,000 distinct CDR3 sequences. Approximately 3.6% of the sample goes to the ten largest clones. Specimen: blood T cells: a sorted CD56 or NKG2C T cell subset, CD4+ or CD8+ T cells, or bulk PBMC T cells (not recorded which). These receptors were obtained from a man aged 18 to 29 in good health. Donor details come from another sample of the same person, matched by shared clones.

The chain recombines TRBV20-1 with TRBJ2-1; TCRdb's D call, TRBD1, is unchecked because there is no DNA. Per the germline V gene, CDR1 is DFQATT and CDR2 is SNEGSKA (reference sequence). CDR3 size: 13 residues. The CDR3 sequence: CSAGPRQAGEQFF.

This chain uses TRBV5-1 with TRBJ2-7; with no DNA, the TCRdb D assignment of TRBD2 cannot be verified. This CDR3 is built from 14 residues. CDR1 and CDR2 (germline): SGHRS, YFSETQ. The CDR3 spells CASSLGSLGGEQYF.

The V call is TRBV6-5, the J call TRBJ2-7; TCRdb outputs TRBD2, but without DNA this stays unchecked. The CDR3 extends over 16 amino acids. CDR1 MNHEY and CDR2 SVGAGI come from the germline V gene. The CDR3 loop reads CASRRVTVTASYEQYF.

V usage is TRBV11-2 and J usage is TRBJ2-1. CDR1 and CDR2 from the germline V gene are SGHAT and FQNNGV. This CDR3 region has 16 residues. The CDR3 sequence: CASSLIGFMSYNEQFF.

V is TRBV10-3 and J is TRBJ1-2; TCRdb lists TRBD1, though no DNA is available to test this call. Germline CDR1 and CDR2: ENHRY and SYGVKD. CDR3 length: 13 residues. CDR3 amino acids: CAIRRQGGDGYTF.

The chain uses TRBV12-3 or TRBV12-4 and TRBJ1-2; lacking DNA, the TRBD1 call made by TCRdb goes unchecked. The CDR3 has 13 residues. CDR3 sequence: CASSQTGGSGYTF.

The chain combines TRBV4-1 with TRBJ2-2. This CDR3 comprises 12 residues. CDR1 is MGHRA and CDR2 is YSYEKL in the germline V gene. The CDR3 is CASRRWTGELFF.

V gene TRBV14 combines with J gene TRBJ2-3; TCRdb outputs TRBD1, but without DNA this stays unchecked. This CDR3 has 16 amino acids. CDR1 SGHDN and CDR2 FVKESK come from the germline V gene. The CDR3 loop reads CASSQDRRVNTDTQYF.

V is TRBV12-3 or TRBV12-4 and J is TRBJ2-5; the D gene TCRdb calls, TRBD2, cannot be checked with no DNA. This CDR3 contains 12 residues. CDR3: CASSTPSKTQYF.

The chain combines TRBV30 with TRBJ1-3. Germline CDR1 is GTSNPN and CDR2 is SVGIG (reference sequence). The CDR3 covers 14 residues. CDR3 residues: CAWTRTPSGNTIYF.

This chain links TRBV29-1 with TRBJ2-7; without DNA, the TCRdb call of TRBD2 cannot be checked. Germline V gene data show CDR1 as SQVTM and CDR2 as ANQGSEA. CDR3 size: 13 residues. The CDR3 reads CSVGLAATYEQYF.

The chain joins TRBV3-1 to TRBJ2-1; TCRdb designates TRBD1, a call that cannot be tested without DNA. The germline gives CDR1 LGHDT, CDR2 YNNKEL (reference sequence). The CDR3 runs 18 residues. CDR3 in amino acids: CASSQEGRAGRYYNEQFF.

The chain combines TRBV12-3 or TRBV12-4 with TRBJ2-3; TCRdb's assignment of TRBD1 cannot be checked, as there is no DNA. This CDR3 spans 13 amino acids. The CDR3 here is CASRGQHTDTQYF.

V and J are TRBV5-4 and TRBJ2-3; TCRdb gives TRBD1 as the D gene, but with no DNA this cannot be confirmed. This CDR3 comprises 16 residues. Germline V gene sequence: CDR1 SGHNT, CDR2 YYREEE (reference sequence). CDR3 residues: CASSPTGGAGTDTQYF. The full variable domain, with the rest looked up from reference TRBV5-4 and TRBJ2-3, is ETGVTQSPTHLIKTRGQQVTLRCSSQSGHNTVSWYQQALGQGPQFIFQYYREEENGRGNFPPRFSGLQFPNYSSELNVNALELDDSALYLCASSPTGGAGTDTQYFGPGTRLTVL.

The V call is TRBV5-1, the J call TRBJ1-5. The CDR3 extends over 15 amino acids. Germline CDR1 is SGHRS and CDR2 is YFSETQ. The CDR3 sequence: CASSPTTEPNQPQHF. Supplemented by reference TRBV5-1 and TRBJ1-5, the full variable domain reads KAGVTQTPRYLIKTRGQQVTLSCSPISGHRSVSWYQQTPGQGLQFLFEYFSETQRNKGNFPGRFSGRQFSNSRSEMNVSTLELGDSALYLCASSPTTEPNQPQHFGDGTRLSIL.

V is TRBV20-1 and J is TRBJ2-7; the D call from TCRdb, TRBD1, cannot be confirmed without DNA. Germline V gene sequence: CDR1 DFQATT, CDR2 SNEGSKA (reference sequence). This CDR3 has 15 residues. CDR3: CSAREGSASSHEQYF.

The gene calls are TRBV18 and TRBJ1-5. The CDR3 has 15 amino acids. Germline V gene data show CDR1 as KGHSH and CDR2 as LQKENI. This chain's CDR3 is CASSPREGAGQPQHF.

This rearrangement joins TRBV6-4 to TRBJ2-3; absent DNA, TCRdb's TRBD1 call cannot be checked. This CDR3 is 17 amino acids long. The germline CDR1 and CDR2 sequences are MRHNA and SNTAGT. CDR3 residues: CASTSDRDRSPTDTQYF.

J is TRBJ2-1 and V is TRBV24-1. CDR3 length equals 13 residues. Germline values: CDR1 KGHDR, CDR2 SFDVKD. CDR3 loop: CATSDFVLSEQFF.

The chain links TRBV24-1 to TRBJ2-1; lacking DNA, the TRBD1 call made by TCRdb goes unchecked. Germline lookup yields CDR1 KGHDR and CDR2 SFDVKD. The CDR3 has 18 amino acids. This chain's CDR3 is CATSDPHGGGSSYNEQFF.

V usage is TRBV20-1 and J usage is TRBJ2-1; TCRdb selects TRBD1, and the lack of DNA leaves this call unchecked. CDR1 DFQATT and CDR2 SNEGSKA come from the germline V gene (reference sequence). This CDR3 is 15 amino acids long. The CDR3 loop is CSARRAGATNTEQFF.